These 32 T cell receptor beta chains were all obtained from the same sample, sequenced in a study of blood T cell repertoires in COVID-19. Profiled with immunoSEQ multiplex PCR; TCRdb holds only in-frame clones, not every one. The top ten hold 3.6% of the sample, which has 200,000 to 250,000 clones, roughly 85% seen once. Source material: peripheral blood. The receptor set was obtained from a woman aged 80 or over with acute or convalescent COVID-19.

V and J are TRBV24-1 and TRBJ1-2; 7 bases are a match to TRBD1. The CDR3 is 15 amino acids. Germline trimming cut 2 bases from V and 2 bases from J; bases unmatched to any gene: 4. Germline CDR1 reads KGHDR; CDR2 reads SFDVKD. CDR3 nucleotide sequence: TGTGCCACCAGTGATTCCAACAGGGGAAACTATGGCTACACCTTC. Residues: CATSDSNRGNYGYTF.

The V gene is TRBV2, the J gene TRBJ1-6; possibly TRBD1 for D (5 bases). CDR1 is SNHLY and CDR2 is FYNNEI in the germline V gene. The CDR3 spans 14 residues. Between the trimmed V and J ends, which lost 4 bases and 4 bases, there was a span of 8 bases. The CDR3 bases are TGTGCCAGCAGTGGACAGATATATAATTCACCCCTCCACTTT. Encoded protein: CASSGQIYNSPLHF.

Comment on this clone: The same CDR3 also results from other DNA sequences found in this sample. The chain joins TRBV7-3 to TRBJ1-1; D perhaps matches TRBD1 (5 bases). Germline assignment: CDR1 SGHTA and CDR2 FQGTGA. V was clipped by 2 bases and J by 1 base, with 5 bases between them. This CDR3 is built from 13 residues. The CDR3 here is CASSLGANTEAFF. The DNA for the CDR3 is TGTGCCAGCAGCTTAGGGGCGAACACTGAAGCTTTCTTT.

This clone was counted a single time. V usage is TRBV6-5 and J usage is TRBJ2-2, with a tentative D call TRBD1 (6 bases). CDR1 is MNHEY and CDR2 is SVGAGI in the germline V gene. This CDR3 comprises 14 residues. Trimming removed 10 bases at V and 0 bases at J, with 12 bases between. The CDR3, as DNA: TGTGCCATCCAGGACAGAGCGAACACCGGGGAGCTGTTTTTT. The encoded protein is CAIQDRANTGELFF.

V usage is TRBV5-1 and J usage is TRBJ1-2; 7 bases map to TRBD1. In germline, CDR1 is SGHRS, CDR2 YFSETQ. The CDR3 has 13 residues. V was clipped by 7 bases and J by 3 bases; unmatched bases: 6. As DNA, the CDR3 is TGCGCCAGCCTGGGACAGCCTGACTATGGCTACACCTTC. As protein: CASLGQPDYGYTF.

This clone appeared a single time. The gene calls are TRBV27 and TRBJ1-5; 10 bases align to TRBD1. CDR3 length: 16 residues. Germline CDR1 MNHEY, CDR2 SMNVEV (reference sequence). Trimming removed 8 bases from V and 1 base from J; junction bases left unmatched: 8. CDR3 amino acids: CASRDRGGMSNQPQHF. Written as DNA, the CDR3 is TGTGCCAGCCGGGACAGGGGAGGCATGAGCAATCAGCCCCAGCATTTT.

A remark on this clone: Distinct nucleotide sequences in the sample also encode this CDR3. The V and J genes are TRBV13 and TRBJ2-5; D is unresolved. Trimming removed 3 bases at V and 4 bases at J, with 6 bases between. The CDR3 spans 12 residues. From germline, CDR1 is PRHDT and CDR2 FYEKMQ (reference sequence). The CDR3 DNA reads as TGTGCCAGCAGCTTGGCAAGAGAGACCCAGTACTTC. As protein: CASSLARETQYF.

This chain connects TRBV19 to TRBJ1-2; 7 positions agree with TRBD1. Germline loops: CDR1 LNHDA, CDR2 SQIVND (reference sequence). The J segment lost 1 base and the V segment lost 5 bases, leaving 19 bases of the junction unmatched. This CDR3 is built from 19 residues. The CDR3 here is CASSVTGQAVILFNYGYTF. CDR3 nucleotides: TGTGCCAGTAGTGTAACCGGACAGGCAGTAATCCTATTTAACTATGGCTACACCTTC.

The chain carries TRBV4-1 and TRBJ2-1; 16 bases agree with TRBD2. Trimming at V came to 1 base and at J to 0 bases, leaving 3 bases not matched to a gene. Germline loops: CDR1 MGHRA, CDR2 YSYEKL. This CDR3 has 19 residues. The DNA for the CDR3 is TGCGCCAGCAGCCAAGCTGGGACTAGCGGGGGGGCCTCCTACAATGAGCAGTTCTTC. This codes for CASSQAGTSGGASYNEQFF.

This chain uses TRBV7-2 with TRBJ2-7, with 8 bases matching TRBD1. V shed 7 bases and J 6 bases; nucleotides not matched to a gene: 11. The CDR3 totals 14 residues. Per germline, CDR1 SGHTA and CDR2 FQGNSA. The CDR3 protein is CASTPTGDSREQYF. The DNA of the CDR3 is TGTGCCAGCACCCCGACAGGGGACTCCCGCGAGCAGTACTTC.

The chain has TRBV7-2 and TRBJ2-7; 10 bases align to TRBD2. CDR1 and CDR2 (germline): SGHTA, FQGNSA. The CDR3 loop spans 15 amino acids. After removal of 2 bases from V and 4 bases from J, the junction contained 5 bases not matched to a gene. The CDR3: CASSLQAGGRYEQYF. Written as DNA, the CDR3 is TGTGCCAGCAGCTTACAAGCGGGGGGGCGGTACGAGCAGTACTTC.

The V gene is TRBV28, the J gene TRBJ1-1; TRBD1 agrees at 8 bases. This CDR3 spans 14 amino acids. From germline, CDR1 is MDHEN and CDR2 SYDVKM. The junction had 11 bases not matched to a gene; V was cut back by 6 bases and J by 8 bases. CDR3 DNA: TGTGCCAGCAGCAGCCCGGGACAGGAGGGGGAAGCTTTCTTT. Translating it yields CASSSPGQEGEAFF.

V is TRBV4-3 and J is TRBJ1-2; TRBD1 aligns across 12 bases. Unmatched junction bases numbered 4, after V lost 0 bases and J lost 5 bases. This CDR3 has 16 amino acids. CDR1 and CDR2 (germline): LGHNA, YSLEER. CDR3 DNA sequence: TGCGCCAGCAGCCAAGATAGGGACAGGGGGCTTTATGGCTACACCTTC. This gives the protein CASSQDRDRGLYGYTF.

The rearrangement joins TRBV24-1 to TRBJ1-5; 10 bases line up with TRBD1. This CDR3 is built from 15 residues. Germline CDR1 is KGHDR and CDR2 is SFDVKD. V dropped 9 bases and J dropped 3; count of bases not matched to a gene: 7. CDR3 protein: CATSTGGAFNQPQHF. Written as DNA, the CDR3 is TGTGCCACCTCGACAGGGGGCGCTTTCAATCAGCCCCAGCATTTT.

The rearrangement uses TRBV27 and TRBJ2-2; D unclear. Germline V gene lookup returns CDR1 MNHEY and CDR2 SMNVEV (reference sequence). The CDR3 extends over 17 amino acids. Trimming pared 3 bases from V and 1 base from J, leaving 15 bases between. The CDR3 DNA reads TGTGCCAGCAGTTTTGGGTATGCGCAGGAGAACACCGGGGAGCTGTTTTTT. This codes for CASSFGYAQENTGELFF.

The rearrangement joins TRBV7-8 to TRBJ2-1, with 7 bases identical to TRBD1. V lost 5 bases and J lost 10; bases outside the gene matches: 11. The length of the CDR3 is 14 residues. CDR1 is SGHVS and CDR2 is FQNEAQ in the germline V gene. DNA for the CDR3: TGTGCCAGCAGCATACAGACAGGGAGCGTGGAGCAGTTCTTC. Its translation is CASSIQTGSVEQFF.

The rearrangement joins TRBV4-3 to TRBJ1-3; no definite D call. This CDR3 has 16 amino acids. Trimming cost V 1 base and J 5 bases, with 15 bases left between them. The germline V gene has CDR1 LGHNA and CDR2 YSLEER. This chain's CDR3 is CASSQAYREERNTIYF. The CDR3, as DNA: TGCGCCAGCAGCCAAGCGTACCGGGAGGAAAGAAACACCATATATTTT.

The chain couples TRBV2 to TRBJ1-2, with a possible D match to TRBD1 (6 bases). Trimming took 6 bases from V and 1 from J, leaving 12 bases between them. The CDR3 has 14 amino acids. Germline V lookup: CDR1 SNHLY, CDR2 FYNNEI. CDR3 DNA: TGTGCCAGCAGCGCTCAGGGGTTTAACTATGGCTACACCTTC. It codes for CASSAQGFNYGYTF.

The chain recombines TRBV18 with TRBJ2-7, with 7 positions matching TRBD1. V shed 5 bases, J shed 3 bases, and the junction held 7 bases outside the gene matches. This CDR3 contains 14 residues. Germline V gene lookup returns CDR1 KGHSH and CDR2 LQKENI. The DNA of the CDR3 is TGTGCCAGCTCATCTTCGACAGGGAACTACGAGCAGTACTTC. Translated: CASSSSTGNYEQYF.

The chain uses TRBV30 and TRBJ1-1; a weak D match, TRBD1 (5 bases). Germline V gene data show CDR1 as GTSNPN and CDR2 as SVGIG (reference sequence). V lost 5 bases and J lost 11, with 18 bases in between. CDR3 length: 12 residues. CDR3: CAWAIFSGGAFF. The CDR3 coding sequence is TGTGCCTGGGCCATTTTTTCGGGGGGGGCTTTCTTT.

This rearrangement joins TRBV5-5 to TRBJ2-7; TRBD2 matches 7 bases. The CDR3 runs to 16 residues. J was trimmed by 2 bases and V by 4 bases; bases with no gene match: 12. Germline CDR1 is SGHKS and CDR2 is YYEKEE (reference sequence). As DNA, the CDR3 is TGTGCCAGCAGCGGGGGAGAAGCGGGGACCCCCTACGAGCAGTACTTC. It translates to CASSGGEAGTPYEQYF.

The chain couples TRBV6-5 to TRBJ1-4; tentative D call: TRBD1 (6 bases). CDR3 length: 15 residues. Germline loops: CDR1 MNHEY, CDR2 SVGAGI. Trimming removed 2 bases at V and 0 bases at J, with 7 bases between. The CDR3 DNA sequence: TGTGCCAGCAGTTACGGACAGACAACTAATGAAAAACTGTTTTTT. It translates to CASSYGQTTNEKLFF.

As regards this clone: At one of its ends the junction is not consistent with the germline gene, which may arise from a read error. V usage is TRBV6-2 or TRBV6-3 and J usage is TRBJ1-6, with TRBD1 as a possible D gene (6 bases). Germline CDR1 reads MNHEY; CDR2 reads SVGEGT. This CDR3 comprises 15 residues. The CDR3 nucleotides read TGTGCCACCAGTCTTGGGGGCGCGTATAATTCACCCCTCCACTTT. Its translation: CATSLGGAYNSPLHF.

The CDR3 DNA reads as TGTGCCAGCCGAGAATCAGGGTTCAACGGCTACACCTTC. Protein sequence: CASRESGFNGYTF. The rearrangement links TRBV19 to TRBJ1-2, with a possible D match to TRBD1 (5 bases). From germline, CDR1 is LNHDA and CDR2 SQIVND (reference sequence). CDR3 length equals 13 residues. The ends were cut back, 9 bases at V and 8 bases at J, with 19 bases in the middle.

The chain links TRBV5-4 to TRBJ2-7; 9 bases are shared with TRBD2. V shed 3 bases, J shed 7 bases, and the junction held 5 bases outside the gene matches. Germline V gene data show CDR1 as SGHNT and CDR2 as YYREEE (reference sequence). The CDR3 is 13 amino acids. The CDR3 sequence: CASSSSGVGEQYF. DNA for the CDR3: TGTGCCAGCAGCTCTAGCGGGGTGGGGGAGCAGTACTTC.

The rearrangement joins TRBV12-3 or TRBV12-4 to TRBJ2-7; 7 nucleotides agree with TRBD2. The CDR3 loop spans 13 amino acids. V gave up 6 bases and J gave up 3 bases; unmatched junction bases: 5. CDR3 region: CASRLTSRYEQYF. In nucleotides, the CDR3 is TGTGCCAGCAGACTGACTAGCCGCTACGAGCAGTACTTC.

This clone has a single count. V gene TRBV5-4 combines with J gene TRBJ1-2; 7 bases fit TRBD1. Germline V gene sequence: CDR1 SGHNT, CDR2 YYREEE (reference sequence). Trimming cost V 0 bases and J 3 bases; bases outside gene matches: 2. CDR3 size: 14 residues. The CDR3 DNA sequence: TGTGCCAGCAGCTTGGTTACAGGGGACTATGGCTACACCTTC. Its translation: CASSLVTGDYGYTF.

This clone was recorded once. This chain uses TRBV7-2 with TRBJ2-3, with TRBD2 matching 8 bases. With V trimmed by 2 bases and J by 2 bases, 6 bases remained unmatched. There are 16 residues in the CDR3. The germline gives CDR1 SGHTA, CDR2 FQGNSA. CDR3 nucleotide sequence: TGTGCCAGCAGCTTAATCGGGGGGGGTAACACAGATACGCAGTATTTT. Translated, it gives CASSLIGGGNTDTQYF.

This clone has only one observation. The DNA of the CDR3 is TGCGCCAGCAGCCTGACAGGGGGAGGAAACACCATATATTTT. It yields the protein CASSLTGGGNTIYF. V and J are TRBV5-1 and TRBJ1-3; 9 bases match TRBD1. CDR3 length equals 14 residues. V gave up 4 bases and J gave up 4 bases; unmatched junction bases: 3. CDR1 SGHRS and CDR2 YFSETQ come from the germline V gene.

The chain joins TRBV3-1 (or the pseudogene TRBV3-2) to TRBJ1-2; D possibly corresponds to TRBD1 (5 bases). CDR1 and CDR2 from the germline V gene are LGHDT and YNNKEL (reference sequence). The CDR3 covers 14 residues. Trimming shortened V by 1 base and J by 7 bases, and 13 bases separated the two germline ends. The CDR3 nucleotides are TGTGCCAGCAGCCAAGGATCAGGGCTCCTTGGCTACACCTTC. Its protein product is CASSQGSGLLGYTF.

The chain joins TRBV3-1 (or the pseudogene TRBV3-2) to TRBJ2-7; TRBD1 matches 8 bases. V lost 0 bases and J lost 2; bases outside the gene matches: 6. CDR3 length: 16 amino acids. CDR1 and CDR2 from the germline V gene are LGHDT and YNNKEL (reference sequence). In DNA, the CDR3 is TGTGCCAGCAGCCAAGAGCGGCAGGGGGCCCCCTACGAGCAGTACTTC. This codes for CASSQERQGAPYEQYF.

This clone has more than one count but fewer than ten. This chain uses TRBV5-5 with TRBJ1-2; D remains unclear. V shed 4 bases and J shed 4 bases, with 17 bases lying between them. Germline V gene sequence: CDR1 SGHKS, CDR2 YYEKEE (reference sequence). This CDR3 region has 15 residues. The CDR3, as DNA: TGTGCCAGCAGCCCAGCCTTTCTCCGGGGCTATGGCTACACCTTC. This codes for CASSPAFLRGYGYTF.